This T cell receptor beta chain was observed in a study of blood T cell repertoires in COVID-19. Study-wide context: Spain, Italy and the United States supplied samples that represented acute and convalescent COVID-19. Sample material is recorded as cDNA or gDNA derived from T cells, B-cell-depleted T cells, or PBMCs.

Assay: immunoSEQ multiplex PCR; the TCRdb copy retains only in-frame clones and omits some. The sample lists more than 300,000 clones, about 90% occurring once. The receptor's source is a woman aged 70-85 years with COVID-19, enrolled during active disease. Sequencing used peripheral blood.

CDR3 DNA: TGCAGCGTTGGGCCCCGACAGGGTATTCACAATGAGCAGTTCTTC. Translating gives CSVGPRQGIHNEQFF. This chain joins TRBV29-1 and TRBJ2-1; TRBD1 matches 7 bases. Germline CDR1 reads SQVTM; CDR2 reads ANQGSEA. The V gene end was trimmed by 4 bases and the J gene end by 5 bases; junction bases not matched to a gene: 11. The CDR3 runs to 15 residues.